These 8 T cell receptor beta chains share one sample of origin, sequenced in a study of CD8+CD57+ T cells in acquired aplastic anemia. The study profiled TCR beta VDJ and CDR3 using genomic DNA as template. TCRdb used MiXCR to reprocess the reads, holding one entry per CDR3 protein. The table has 190,000 or so distinct CDR3 sequences, about half seen once. It was patients with CD8+CD57+ cell expansion by flow cytometry who were chosen for sequencing. The sequenced material came from sorted CD4+, CD8+, or CD8+CD57+ T cells (not recorded which) from PBMCs. These receptors all stem from a human donor with aplastic anemia.

V and J are TRBV24-1 and TRBJ2-3; 7 bases match TRBD1. Germline CDR1 is KGHDR and CDR2 is SFDVKD. V trimming: 4 bases; J trimming: 4 bases; junction bases outside the gene matches: 4. The CDR3 is 14 residues long. CDR3 residues: CATSDSTGADTQYF. CDR3 nucleotides: TGTGCCACCAGTGACAGTACAGGGGCAGATACGCAGTATTTT.

This chain connects TRBV29-1 to TRBJ1-1; D call uncertain. The CDR3 has 11 amino acids. In germline, CDR1 is SQVTM, CDR2 ANQGSEA. V lost 7 bases, J lost 0 bases, and 6 bases lay in between. This chain's CDR3 is CSAELNTEAFF. Written as DNA, the CDR3 is TGCAGCGCAGAACTGAACACTGAAGCTTTCTTT. Combining the CDR3 with reference TRBV29-1 and TRBJ1-1 gives the whole variable domain SAVISQKPSRDICQRGTSLTIQCQVDSQVTMMFWYRQQPGQSLTLIATANQGSEATYESGFVIDKFPISRPNLTFSTLTVSNMSPEDSSIYLCSAELNTEAFFGQGTRLTVV.

The chain joins TRBV10-3 to TRBJ2-3; 14 bases agree with TRBD2. The germline gives CDR1 ENHRY, CDR2 SYGVKD. Trimming at V came to 5 bases and at J to 4 bases, leaving 8 bases not matched to a gene. The CDR3 sequence is 17 residues long. The CDR3 loop is CAISSPGLAGAADTQYF. The CDR3 DNA follows: TGTGCCATCAGTAGTCCGGGACTAGCGGGAGCGGCAGATACGCAGTATTTT.

This clonotype was found a few times. A much larger clone lies one base from this, so it may be a read error. The chain combines TRBV7-2 with TRBJ2-3; D is possibly TRBD1 (5 bases). This CDR3 has 13 amino acids. Germline V gene sequence: CDR1 SGHTA, CDR2 FQGNSA. CDR3 sequence: CASSSPRTGTQYF. The CDR3 DNA sequence: TGTGCCAGCAGCAGCCCGCGCACAGGTACGCAGTATTTT.

The genes are TRBV15 and TRBJ2-1; D may be TRBD1 (6 bases). Germline V CDR1 and CDR2: LNHNV, YYDKDF (reference sequence). CDR3 length equals 17 residues. The ends were cut back, 3 bases at V and 4 bases at J, with 19 bases in the middle. The CDR3, as DNA: TGTGCCACCAGCAGCTTAAGGTTGTCGACAGGTTACAATGAGCAGTTCTTC. Protein sequence: CATSSLRLSTGYNEQFF.

V is TRBV18 and J is TRBJ1-6, with a possible D match to TRBD1 (5 bases). Germline V CDR1 and CDR2: KGHSH, LQKENI. The CDR3 spans 15 residues. Trimming cost V 3 bases and J 5 bases, with 11 bases left between them. The CDR3 spells CASSPQGSDNSPLHF. DNA for the CDR3: TGTGCCAGCTCACCTCAGGGTTCCGATAATTCACCCCTCCACTTT.

Many counts were recorded for this clonotype. The genes are TRBV24-1 and TRBJ2-7; 9 nucleotides align to TRBD1. The CDR3 runs 16 residues. Losses at the gene ends were 1 base for V and 5 bases for J; bases not matched to a gene: 8. The V gene's germline CDR1 is KGHDR and CDR2 SFDVKD. As DNA, the CDR3 is TGTGCCACCAGTGATTTCGGTGGGACAGGGTCAGACGAGCAGTACTTC. Amino acid sequence: CATSDFGGTGSDEQYF.

Comments on this clonotype: A much larger clone differs from this one at a single base, so this may be a read error. The chain recombines TRBV12-3 or TRBV12-4 with TRBJ1-2; unclear D gene. V gave up 6 bases and J gave up 4 bases, with 15 bases separating them. The CDR3 has 14 residues. The CDR3 loop is CASSQSGVVYGYTF. The CDR3 DNA follows: TGTGCCAGCAGCCAAAGTGGAGTTGTCTATGGCTACACCTTC.